Presented here are 20 T cell receptor beta chains from one specimen sequenced in a study of CD8 T cells in Susac syndrome. Random hexamers primed reverse transcription of about 0.5 to 1 ug RNA. TCRdb processed the immunoSEQ multiplex PCR reads anew with MiXCR; each CDR3 protein has one entry. This table has 160,000 or so distinct CDR3 sequences, about 95% appearing once. The sample consisted of CD8+ T cells from PBMCs. All receptors come from a human donor with multiple sclerosis.

This rearrangement joins TRBV29-1 to TRBJ2-7; TRBD1 matches 7 bases. Germline CDR1 SQVTM, CDR2 ANQGSEA. The CDR3 runs to 15 residues. V shed 1 base, J shed 1 base, and the junction held 7 bases outside the gene matches. In DNA form, the CDR3 reads TGCAGCGTTGAAGTGCTGAACAGGGGTTCCTACGAGCAGTACTTC. Its protein product is CSVEVLNRGSYEQYF.

The chain couples TRBV24-1 to TRBJ2-2; D not certain. Germline CDR1 is KGHDR and CDR2 is SFDVKD. The CDR3 has 15 amino acids. V lost 2 bases, J lost 0 bases, and 6 bases lay in between. The CDR3: CATSDSASNTGELFF. CDR3 DNA sequence: TGTGCCACCAGTGATTCGGCATCGAACACCGGGGAGCTGTTTTTT.

The chain couples TRBV11-2 to TRBJ2-7, with 7 bases aligning to TRBD2. CDR1 SGHAT and CDR2 FQNNGV come from the germline V gene. With 1 base clipped from V and 2 bases from J, the junction kept 14 bases outside the gene matches. The CDR3 contains 18 residues. CDR3 region: CASSLVGAGRERTYEQYF. CDR3 DNA sequence: TGTGCCAGCAGCTTAGTAGGAGCGGGGCGGGAGCGGACCTACGAGCAGTACTTC.

The count of this clonotype is one. The V call is TRBV4-1, the J call TRBJ2-1; the match to TRBD2 covers 9 bases. The germline CDR1 and CDR2 sequences are MGHRA and YSYEKL. This CDR3 comprises 16 residues. V lost 2 bases and J lost 1; bases outside the gene matches: 3. As DNA, the CDR3 is TGCGCCAGCAGCCAACAAAGCGGGGGGTCCTACAATGAGCAGTTCTTC. Amino acid sequence: CASSQQSGGSYNEQFF.

The chain has TRBV27 and TRBJ2-6; no clear D gene. Trimming removed 6 bases from V and 4 bases from J, with 7 bases in between. In germline, CDR1 is MNHEY, CDR2 SMNVEV (reference sequence). The CDR3 sequence is 13 residues long. DNA for the CDR3: TGTGCCAGCAGCTCCGTCGGGGCCAACGTCCTGACTTTC. The encoded protein is CASSSVGANVLTF.

The V call is TRBV5-1, the J call TRBJ2-1; D possibly corresponds to TRBD1 (5 bases). Germline CDR1 SGHRS, CDR2 YFSETQ. Trimming pared 5 bases from V and 3 bases from J, leaving 9 bases between. The CDR3 sequence is 13 residues long. CDR3: CASRGADYNEQFF. The CDR3 DNA follows: TGCGCCAGCAGAGGGGCTGACTACAATGAGCAGTTCTTC.

V and J are TRBV29-1 and TRBJ1-1; weak D call: TRBD1 (6 bases). The CDR3 sequence is 17 residues long. Trimming shortened V by 4 bases and J by 0 bases, and 21 bases separated the two germline ends. Germline values: CDR1 SQVTM, CDR2 ANQGSEA. DNA of the CDR3: TGCAGCGTTGCTGGGGAGGTGGGGGGCCATCTGAACACTGAAGCTTTCTTT. Residues: CSVAGEVGGHLNTEAFF.

The chain uses TRBV5-6 and TRBJ2-5; 10 bases match TRBD2. This CDR3 comprises 17 residues. Losses at the gene ends were 4 bases for V and 3 bases for J; bases not matched to a gene: 12. The germline CDR1 and CDR2 sequences are SGHDT and YYEEEE. The CDR3 sequence is CASSHWPGLAGEETQYF. The CDR3 region has the DNA TGTGCCAGCAGCCATTGGCCGGGCCTAGCGGGAGAAGAGACCCAGTACTTC.

This rearrangement joins TRBV5-6 to TRBJ2-5; the D gene is possibly TRBD2 (6 bases). Between the trimmed V and J ends, which lost 5 bases and 5 bases, there was a span of 22 bases. The CDR3 extends over 16 amino acids. The germline V gene encodes CDR1 SGHDT and CDR2 YYEEEE. CDR3 DNA: TGTGCCAGCAGGCTGCTTGGTGGAGGGCTGGTGGAGACCCAGTACTTC. This gives the protein CASRLLGGGLVETQYF.

This chain joins TRBV25-1 and TRBJ2-3; 7 bases map to TRBD2. V shed 11 bases, J shed 12 bases, and the junction held 11 bases outside the gene matches. The CDR3 contains 11 residues. The germline CDR1 and CDR2 sequences are MGHDK and SYGVNS. CDR3 in DNA: TGTGCCGTCTGGGTGGCGGGAGACCAGTATTTT. Translation gives CAVWVAGDQYF.

J is TRBJ1-2 and V is TRBV20-1, with TRBD1 matching over 7 bases. After removal of 3 bases from V and 2 bases from J, the junction contained 9 bases not matched to a gene. There are 15 residues in the CDR3. Looked up from germline, CDR1 is DFQATT and CDR2 is SNEGSKA (reference sequence). For the CDR3, the DNA is TGCAGTGCTAGTGGGACAGAGGACCCCAACTATGGCTACACCTTC. Translating it yields CSASGTEDPNYGYTF.

The V and J genes are TRBV9 and TRBJ2-2; TRBD1 matches 7 bases. Losses at the gene ends were 0 bases for V and 3 bases for J; bases not matched to a gene: 2. Looked up from germline, CDR1 is SGDLS and CDR2 is YYNGEE. The CDR3 spans 15 residues. The CDR3: CASSVGQGDTGELFF. In DNA form, the CDR3 reads TGTGCCAGCAGCGTAGGGCAGGGGGACACCGGGGAGCTGTTTTTT.

The chain links TRBV27 to TRBJ1-1; tentatively, D is TRBD1 (6 bases). The CDR3 runs 14 residues. Looked up from germline, CDR1 is MNHEY and CDR2 is SMNVEV (reference sequence). Trimming cost V 6 bases and J 4 bases, with 15 bases left between them. This CDR3 reads CASSRKQGPTEAFF. The CDR3 region has the DNA TGTGCCAGCAGCCGCAAACAGGGACCCACTGAAGCTTTCTTT.

The chain links TRBV11-2 to TRBJ1-2; TRBD1 matches 9 bases. J was trimmed by 7 bases and V by 6 bases; bases with no gene match: 18. The CDR3 runs to 17 residues. CDR1 and CDR2 (germline): SGHAT, FQNNGV. CDR3 sequence reads: CASRPTGGTSPRGGYTF. The CDR3 DNA is TGTGCCAGCAGACCCACAGGGGGCACCTCCCCTAGGGGTGGCTACACCTTC.

The chain links TRBV9 to TRBJ2-3; D is uncertain. The V gene's germline CDR1 is SGDLS and CDR2 YYNGEE. V was clipped by 1 base and J by 0 bases, with 9 bases between them. CDR3 length: 15 amino acids. CDR3 loop: CASSVYGTSTDTQYF. CDR3 nucleotide sequence: TGTGCCAGCAGCGTATACGGTACTAGCACAGATACGCAGTATTTT.

This chain links TRBV2 with TRBJ1-1; D is unclear. Germline V gene lookup returns CDR1 SNHLY and CDR2 FYNNEI. With 7 bases removed from V and 6 bases from J, the gap between germline ends came to 12 bases. The CDR3 has 12 amino acids. CDR3 DNA sequence: TGTGCCAGCATGAGGACGTCTTCTGAAGCTTTCTTT. Residues: CASMRTSSEAFF.

The rearrangement joins TRBV27 to TRBJ1-1; TRBD1 might be the D (6 bases). This CDR3 region has 13 residues. Germline V lookup: CDR1 MNHEY, CDR2 SMNVEV (reference sequence). V lost 0 bases and J lost 11, with 13 bases in between. CDR3 sequence (DNA): TGTGCCAGCAGTTTATCCCGGGGGCTAGAGGCTTTCTTT. Translation: CASSLSRGLEAFF.

This rearrangement joins TRBV19 to TRBJ2-7, with a weak D call TRBD2 (5 bases). The CDR3 is made up of 14 amino acids. The germline gives CDR1 LNHDA, CDR2 SQIVND (reference sequence). V gave up 3 bases and J gave up 2 bases, with 11 bases separating them. CDR3 nucleotides: TGTGCCAGTAGTATGATCGGACTGGCCTACGAGCAGTACTTC. As protein: CASSMIGLAYEQYF.

The chain couples TRBV28 to TRBJ2-4; TRBD2 matches 11 bases. Germline CDR1 reads MDHEN; CDR2 reads SYDVKM. The CDR3 contains 16 residues. V trimming: 5 bases; J trimming: 3 bases; junction bases outside the gene matches: 6. CDR3 coding DNA: TGTGCCAGCAGTCACCTACTAGCGGGGGACAAAAACATTCAGTACTTC. Protein: CASSHLLAGDKNIQYF.

The chain carries TRBV12-3 or TRBV12-4 and TRBJ2-1; 10 bases match TRBD1. The V gene end was trimmed by 4 bases and the J gene end by 7 bases; junction bases not matched to a gene: 7. The CDR3 length is 15 residues. CDR3: CASSSGTGARNEQFF. Here the CDR3 DNA reads TGTGCCAGCAGTTCCGGGACAGGGGCACGAAATGAGCAGTTCTTC.